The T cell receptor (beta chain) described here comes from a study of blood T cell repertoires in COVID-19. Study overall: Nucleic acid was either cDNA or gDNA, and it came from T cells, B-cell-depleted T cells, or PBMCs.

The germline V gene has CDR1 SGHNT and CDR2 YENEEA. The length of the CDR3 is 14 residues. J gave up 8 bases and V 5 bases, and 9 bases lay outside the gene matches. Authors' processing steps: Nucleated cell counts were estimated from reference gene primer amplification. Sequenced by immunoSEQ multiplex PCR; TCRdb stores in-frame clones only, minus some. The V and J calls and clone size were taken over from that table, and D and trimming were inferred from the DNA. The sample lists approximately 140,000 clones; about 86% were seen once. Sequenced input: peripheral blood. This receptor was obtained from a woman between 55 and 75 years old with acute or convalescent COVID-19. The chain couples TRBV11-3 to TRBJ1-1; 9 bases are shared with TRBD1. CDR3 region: CASSPGTGLPEAFF. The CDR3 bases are TGTGCCAGCAGCCCCGGGACAGGGCTTCCCGAAGCTTTCTTT.